A selection of T cell receptor beta chains follows, all from one sample in a study of T cell responses to AZD1222 COVID-19 vaccine. The table came from immunoSEQ multiplex PCR; TCRdb's copy has only in-frame clones and leaves some out. The table has about 110,000 clones, about 85% seen once; the top ten hold under 3%. The sequencing here drew on peripheral blood, taken 28 days after the second AZD1222 dose. These receptors originate from an adult who received the AZD1222 COVID-19 vaccine. Both conserved end residues are part of each CDR3. Each record gives: D gene, clone size, J gene, V gene, CDR3 DNA, CDR3 protein. The D gene is left open where the match is weak. Not all rows give a size; the values are once, few, many and, for expanded clones, a class.

.	.	TRBJ2-5	TRBV25-1	TGTGCCAGCAGTGCCAGGGCCGTGCAGACCCAGTACTTC	CASSARAVQTQYF
.	.	TRBJ1-2	TRBV19	TGTGCCAGTAGTAGACGACAGAGCAACTATGGCTACACCTTC	CASSRRQSNYGYTF
TRBD1	.	TRBJ1-4	TRBV6-5	TGTGCCAGCAGTTACCTACAGGGGAATGGCCATGAAAAACTGTTTTTT	CASSYLQGNGHEKLFF
.	.	TRBJ2-1	TRBV2	TGTGCCAGCAGTGAAAAGCCGGGATCCTACAATGAGCAGTTCTTC	CASSEKPGSYNEQFF
.	.	TRBJ2-5	TRBV27	TGTGCCAGCCGCCTAAGGGGTAGGGAGACCCAGTACTTC	CASRLRGRETQYF
.	few	TRBJ2-7	TRBV5-4	TGTGCCAGCAGCCGCCGGGACTGGAGCTCCTACGAGCAGTACTTC	CASSRRDWSSYEQYF
TRBD1	.	TRBJ2-3	TRBV28	TGTGCCAGCAGTTTCTCCTTACAGGGGTCAGATACGCAGTATTTT	CASSFSLQGSDTQYF
.	.	TRBJ2-5	TRBV3-1/TRBV3-2	TGTGCCAGCAGCTCTAGATCCTCGGGGGAGACCCAGTACTTC	CASSSRSSGETQYF
.	.	TRBJ1-2	TRBV19	TGTGCCAGTAGTACTATTTGGGCAGGGAAAACGAACTATGGCTACACCTTC	CASSTIWAGKTNYGYTF
.	.	TRBJ2-1	TRBV19	TGTGCCAGTAAAAAAGAAGGTCCTCTACGGAATGAGCAGTTCTTC	CASKKEGPLRNEQFF
.	.	TRBJ2-2	TRBV7-3	TGTGCCAGCAGCTCGAACACCGGGGAGCTGTTTTTT	CASSSNTGELFF
.	.	TRBJ2-1	TRBV24-1	TGTGCCACCAGTGATTGGGCAGGGGCCAATGAGCAGTTCTTC	CATSDWAGANEQFF
.	.	TRBJ2-1	TRBV3-1/TRBV3-2	TGTGCCAGCAGCCAAGGCTATGAGCAGTTCTTC	CASSQGYEQFF
TRBD1	.	TRBJ1-6	TRBV6-5	TGTGCCAGCAGTCCCGGACAGGGGGCTAATTCACCCCTCCACTTT	CASSPGQGANSPLHF
.	once	TRBJ1-3	TRBV4-3	TGCGCCAGCAGCCAAACGTGGGGCTCTGGAAACACCATATATTTT	CASSQTWGSGNTIYF
.	.	TRBJ1-4	TRBV30	TGTGCCTGGAGTCCCCCTGGGGCAGGGGTGAGAGAAAAACTGTTTTTT	CAWSPPGAGVREKLFF
TRBD1	once	TRBJ1-1	TRBV3-1/TRBV3-2	TGTGCCAGCAGCCAAATGGACAGGGGCACTGAAGCTTTCTTT	CASSQMDRGTEAFF
.	.	TRBJ2-1	TRBV27	TGTGCCAGCAGTCCCCGGGGGCCTGTGAATGAGCAGTTCTTC	CASSPRGPVNEQFF
.	.	TRBJ1-6	TRBV25-1	TGTGCCAGCAGTGAATTTATGCAGGGGAGCTCACCCCTCCACTTT	CASSEFMQGSSPLHF
TRBD1	.	TRBJ1-3	TRBV4-2	TGTGCCAGCAGCCATGTACAGGGGCTCGATGGAAACACCATATATTTT	CASSHVQGLDGNTIYF
.	.	TRBJ2-2	TRBV7-3	TGTGCCAGCAGCCTGGGGGCCGGGGAGCTGTTTTTT	CASSLGAGELFF
TRBD2	once	TRBJ2-1	TRBV5-4	TGTGCCTCCGTACGGGCGGGAGTCACGGTAAATAGCATCAATGAGCAGTTCTTC	CASVRAGVTVNSINEQFF